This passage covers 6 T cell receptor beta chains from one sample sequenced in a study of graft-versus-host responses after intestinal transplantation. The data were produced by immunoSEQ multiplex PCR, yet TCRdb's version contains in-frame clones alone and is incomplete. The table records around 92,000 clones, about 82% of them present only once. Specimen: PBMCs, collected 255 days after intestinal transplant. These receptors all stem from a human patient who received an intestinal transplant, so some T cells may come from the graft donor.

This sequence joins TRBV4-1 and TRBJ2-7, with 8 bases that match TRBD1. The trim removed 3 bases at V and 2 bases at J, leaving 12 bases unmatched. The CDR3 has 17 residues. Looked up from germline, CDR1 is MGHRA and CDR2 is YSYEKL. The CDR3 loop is CASSHSIGTGSPYEQYF. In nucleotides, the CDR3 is TGCGCCAGCAGCCACTCAATAGGGACAGGCTCTCCCTACGAGCAGTACTTC.

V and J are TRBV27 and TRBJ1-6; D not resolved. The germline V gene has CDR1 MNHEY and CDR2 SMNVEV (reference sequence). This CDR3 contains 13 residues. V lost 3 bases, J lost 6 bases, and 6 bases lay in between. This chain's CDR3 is CASSLSRNSPLHF. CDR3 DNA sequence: TGTGCCAGCAGTTTGAGCCGTAATTCACCCCTCCACTTT.

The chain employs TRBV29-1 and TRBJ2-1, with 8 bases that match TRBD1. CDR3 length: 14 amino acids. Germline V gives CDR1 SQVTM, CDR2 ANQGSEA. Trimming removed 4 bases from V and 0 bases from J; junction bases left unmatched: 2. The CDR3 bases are TGCAGCGTTGCCGGGACAGGCTCCTACAATGAGCAGTTCTTC. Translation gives CSVAGTGSYNEQFF.

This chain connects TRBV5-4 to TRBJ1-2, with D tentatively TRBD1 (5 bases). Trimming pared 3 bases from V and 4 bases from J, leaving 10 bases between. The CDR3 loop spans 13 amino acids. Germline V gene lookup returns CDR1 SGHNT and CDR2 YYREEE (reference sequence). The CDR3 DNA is TGTGCCAGCAGCTCTAGACAGTCCTATGGCTACACCTTC. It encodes CASSSRQSYGYTF.

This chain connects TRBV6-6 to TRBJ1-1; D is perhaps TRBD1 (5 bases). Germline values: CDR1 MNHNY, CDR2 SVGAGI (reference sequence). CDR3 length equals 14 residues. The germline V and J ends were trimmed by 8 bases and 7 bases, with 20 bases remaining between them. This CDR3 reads CASGAGEGPNEAFF. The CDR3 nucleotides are TGTGCCAGCGGGGCCGGGGAGGGCCCAAATGAAGCTTTCTTT.

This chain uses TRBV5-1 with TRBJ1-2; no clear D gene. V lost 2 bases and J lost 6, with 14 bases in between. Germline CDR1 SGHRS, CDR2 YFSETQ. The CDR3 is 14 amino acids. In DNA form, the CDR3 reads TGCGCCAGCAGCTTAGAGGGAGGGATTAATGGCTACACCTTC. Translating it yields CASSLEGGINGYTF.